Each of the 28 T cell receptor beta chains below was sequenced from the same sample in a study of control samples from healthy donors and cancer patients. TCRdb keeps only in-frame clones here, not all; method: immunoSEQ multiplex PCR. The sample lists 100,000 to 150,000 clones, more than 80% occurring once. Sequencing was carried out using blood. These receptors came from a man aged 35-49 years in good health.

The chain links TRBV4-1 to TRBJ2-3; D is uncertain. V dropped 1 base and J dropped 0 bases, with 5 bases sitting between them. The CDR3 length is 14 residues. CDR1 is MGHRA, CDR2 YSYEKL, per germline. The CDR3 loop is CASSQGLSTDTQYF. CDR3 sequence (DNA): TGCGCCAGCAGCCAAGGGCTGAGCACAGATACGCAGTATTTT.

J is TRBJ2-3 and V is TRBV5-1; 8 nucleotides align to TRBD1. The CDR3 covers 16 residues. CDR1 is SGHRS, CDR2 YFSETQ, per germline. The junction had 8 bases not matched to a gene; V was cut back by 4 bases and J by 1 base. This CDR3 is CASSTSGQGGTDTQYF. CDR3 sequence (DNA): TGCGCCAGCAGCACCTCCGGACAGGGCGGCACAGATACGCAGTATTTT.

This sequence joins TRBV7-8 and TRBJ1-2; D remains unclear. With 5 bases removed from V and 12 bases from J, the gap between germline ends came to 19 bases. The CDR3 is made up of 13 amino acids. CDR1 is SGHVS, CDR2 FQNEAQ, per germline. The CDR3 is CASSRRAGSVDTF. CDR3 nucleotide sequence: TGTGCCAGCAGCCGCCGCGCGGGTTCGGTGGACACCTTC.

The V call is TRBV30, the J call TRBJ1-6, with D unclear. This CDR3 comprises 14 residues. Germline CDR1 GTSNPN, CDR2 SVGIG (reference sequence). The V end lost 3 bases, the J end lost 6 bases, and 12 bases lay between the germline ends. CDR3 loop: CAWSTFGVNSPLHF. In DNA, the CDR3 is TGTGCCTGGAGCACTTTCGGCGTTAATTCACCCCTCCACTTT.

The chain is built from TRBV5-4 and TRBJ2-4, with 8 bases fitting TRBD1. This CDR3 has 17 residues. The V gene's germline CDR1 is SGHNT and CDR2 YYREEE (reference sequence). Trimming at V came to 1 base and at J to 0 bases, leaving 6 bases not matched to a gene. CDR3 nucleotides: TGTGCCAGCAGCTTGACAGGGGGTGGGCTAGCCAAAAACATTCAGTACTTC. This encodes CASSLTGGGLAKNIQYF.

The V call is TRBV30, the J call TRBJ2-2, with 8 bases aligning to TRBD1. J was trimmed by 5 bases and V by 6 bases; bases with no gene match: 8. Germline CDR1 is GTSNPN and CDR2 is SVGIG (reference sequence). CDR3 size: 14 residues. The CDR3 spells CACPDREQTGELFF. CDR3 DNA sequence: TGTGCCTGCCCGGACAGGGAACAAACCGGGGAGCTGTTTTTT.

This chain uses TRBV6-5 with TRBJ1-1; no reliable D call. Trimming took 8 bases from V and 6 from J, leaving 19 bases between them. CDR1 is MNHEY and CDR2 is SVGAGI in the germline V gene. The CDR3 sequence is 14 residues long. The CDR3 coding sequence is TGTGCCAGCGAGCCGGGCACCAAAAGTTCTGAAGCTTTCTTT. Translation: CASEPGTKSSEAFF.

V gene TRBV7-6 combines with J gene TRBJ2-1; D possibly corresponds to TRBD2 (6 bases). The V gene lost 4 bases and the J gene lost 0 bases, with 7 bases spanning the gap. The CDR3 is 14 amino acids. The germline gives CDR1 SGHVS, CDR2 FNYEAQ. The DNA for the CDR3 is TGTGCCAGCAGCTACGGGGGCTCCTACAATGAGCAGTTCTTC. As protein: CASSYGGSYNEQFF. Supplemented by reference TRBV7-6 and TRBJ2-1, the full variable domain reads GAGVSQSPRYKVTKRGQDVALRCDPISGHVSLYWYRQALGQGPEFLTYFNYEAQQDKSGLPNDRFSAERPEGSISTLTIQRTEQRDSAMYRCASSYGGSYNEQFFGPGTRLTVL.

The DNA of the CDR3 is TGTGCCAGCGGCGTGCAAGGGGCCAACGTCCTGACTTTC. The encoded protein is CASGVQGANVLTF. The chain employs TRBV2 and TRBJ2-6; D unresolved. V gave up 8 bases and J gave up 4 bases, with 9 bases separating them. The CDR3 contains 13 residues. CDR1 SNHLY and CDR2 FYNNEI come from the germline V gene.

The chain links TRBV5-4 to TRBJ2-7; TRBD2 matches at 8 bases. CDR3 size: 15 residues. The germline V gene has CDR1 SGHNT and CDR2 YYREEE (reference sequence). Unmatched junction bases numbered 7, after V lost 3 bases and J lost 2 bases. The CDR3 protein is CASSSSGGGPYEQYF. The CDR3 region has the DNA TGTGCCAGCAGCTCCAGCGGGGGAGGCCCCTACGAGCAGTACTTC.

The rearrangement joins TRBV5-8 to TRBJ2-1; TRBD1 matches at 7 bases. CDR1 and CDR2 from the germline V gene are SGHTS and YDEGEE. With 6 bases clipped from V and 8 bases from J, the junction kept 5 bases outside the gene matches. The CDR3 spans 12 residues. The chain's CDR3 is CASTLQGYEQFF. The CDR3 DNA is TGTGCCAGCACCCTACAGGGGTATGAGCAGTTCTTC.

The chain uses TRBV12-3 or TRBV12-4 and TRBJ1-1; TRBD1 agrees at 9 bases. The J segment lost 7 bases and the V segment lost 6 bases, leaving 6 bases of the junction unmatched. The CDR3 length is 13 residues. For the CDR3, the DNA is TGTGCCAGCAGCTCGGGACAGGGACTTGAAGCTTTCTTT. Protein product: CASSSGQGLEAFF.

The V gene is TRBV6-1, the J gene TRBJ1-1; 7 nucleotides align to TRBD1. Germline V lookup: CDR1 MNHNS, CDR2 SASEGT. The CDR3 sequence is 16 residues long. V dropped 3 bases and J dropped 1; count of bases not matched to a gene: 8. CDR3 coding DNA: TGTGCCAGCAGTGAGCATATCGGGACAGCGAACACTGAAGCTTTCTTT. Translated: CASSEHIGTANTEAFF.

This clone was seen just once. The chain couples TRBV29-1 to TRBJ2-5; 7 nucleotides align to TRBD1. The CDR3 length is 13 residues. The V gene end was trimmed by 4 bases and the J gene end by 4 bases; junction bases not matched to a gene: 6. CDR1 is SQVTM and CDR2 is ANQGSEA in the germline V gene. The CDR3 sequence: CSVAGTVGETQYF. CDR3 nucleotides: TGCAGCGTTGCCGGGACAGTCGGAGAGACCCAGTACTTC.

The chain links TRBV7-3 to TRBJ2-2, with a weak D call TRBD1 (5 bases). CDR1 and CDR2 from the germline V gene are SGHTA and FQGTGA. This CDR3 comprises 13 residues. V lost 5 bases and J 4 bases, leaving 8 bases between the germline ends. For the CDR3, the DNA is TGTGCCAGCAGCCCGGACATCACCGGGGAGCTGTTTTTT. Protein: CASSPDITGELFF.

The chain links TRBV19 to TRBJ1-1; D is unclear. V was trimmed by 1 base and J by 0 bases, leaving 9 bases between them. The CDR3 totals 15 residues. The germline V gene has CDR1 LNHDA and CDR2 SQIVND (reference sequence). The CDR3 loop is CASSIVDFLNTEAFF. The CDR3 coding sequence is TGTGCCAGTAGTATAGTAGACTTCTTGAACACTGAAGCTTTCTTT.

V gene TRBV5-6 combines with J gene TRBJ2-7; 8 nucleotides agree with TRBD1. Germline V lookup: CDR1 SGHDT, CDR2 YYEEEE. This CDR3 contains 18 residues. Trimming at V came to 1 base and at J to 4 bases, leaving 16 bases not matched to a gene. The CDR3 bases are TGTGCCAGCAGCTTGTTTGGCCCAGGGGGCCGTTTTCCGTACGAGCAGTACTTC. It specifies CASSLFGPGGRFPYEQYF.

The J gene is TRBJ1-2, the V gene TRBV11-2; no definite D call. CDR3 size: 13 residues. Germline CDR1 is SGHAT and CDR2 is FQNNGV. V was trimmed by 3 bases and J by 2 bases, leaving 7 bases between them. The CDR3 sequence: CASSFGRNYGYTF. The CDR3 DNA reads as TGTGCCAGCAGCTTTGGCAGGAACTATGGCTACACCTTC.

The chain has TRBV2 and TRBJ1-4, with a possible D match to TRBD1 (5 bases). V was cut by 0 bases and J by 7 bases, with 6 bases left in between. The germline gives CDR1 SNHLY, CDR2 FYNNEI. CDR3 length equals 13 residues. The CDR3 spells CASSEAGVEKLFF. The CDR3 coding sequence is TGTGCCAGCAGTGAAGCAGGGGTTGAAAAACTGTTTTTT.

This clone was observed a handful of times. The chain joins TRBV27 to TRBJ1-6; 7 bases line up with TRBD1. CDR1 MNHEY and CDR2 SMNVEV come from the germline V gene (reference sequence). The junction had 13 bases not matched to a gene; V was cut back by 5 bases and J by 9 bases. The CDR3 length is 16 residues. The CDR3 loop reads CASSPRGQVLGSPLHF. The CDR3 DNA is TGTGCCAGCAGTCCTCGCGGACAGGTACTCGGTTCACCCCTCCACTTT.

The J gene is TRBJ1-1, the V gene TRBV5-1; tentative D call: TRBD1 (6 bases). This CDR3 is 16 amino acids long. Per germline, CDR1 SGHRS and CDR2 YFSETQ. The V gene lost 1 base and the J gene lost 4 bases, with 17 bases spanning the gap. The CDR3 protein is CASSLRGGELGTEAFF. CDR3 DNA sequence: TGCGCCAGCAGCTTGAGGGGGGGAGAGTTGGGCACTGAAGCTTTCTTT.

The chain employs TRBV5-1 and TRBJ1-2; D remains unclear. The ends were cut back, 0 bases at V and 4 bases at J, with 7 bases in the middle. The CDR3 extends over 13 amino acids. CDR1 and CDR2 (germline): SGHRS, YFSETQ. The CDR3 sequence: CASSLEQSYGYTF. As DNA, the CDR3 is TGCGCCAGCAGCTTGGAACAGAGCTATGGCTACACCTTC.

The genes are TRBV19 and TRBJ2-3, with TRBD2 as a possible D gene (7 bases). With 3 bases removed from V and 5 bases from J, the gap between germline ends came to 15 bases. The CDR3 consists of 15 residues. CDR1 LNHDA and CDR2 SQIVND come from the germline V gene (reference sequence). The chain's CDR3 is CASSIVGGLGDTQYF. The CDR3 DNA reads as TGTGCCAGTAGTATCGTGGGGGGGCTCGGAGATACGCAGTATTTT.

The chain has TRBV10-3 and TRBJ1-2; no clear D. Looked up from germline, CDR1 is ENHRY and CDR2 is SYGVKD. This CDR3 spans 13 amino acids. The V gene lost 0 bases and the J gene lost 6 bases, with 8 bases spanning the gap. CDR3 residues: CAISESGLNGYTF. The CDR3 region has the DNA TGTGCCATCAGTGAGTCAGGGTTAAATGGCTACACCTTC.

This rearrangement joins TRBV5-6 to TRBJ2-2; possibly TRBD1 for D (6 bases). The CDR3 is 12 amino acids. The germline gives CDR1 SGHDT, CDR2 YYEEEE. V lost 4 bases and J lost 5, with 6 bases in between. The CDR3 region is CASSQGTGELFF. For the CDR3, the DNA is TGTGCCAGCAGCCAGGGGACCGGGGAGCTGTTTTTT.

This chain connects TRBV5-1 to TRBJ1-2, with 7 bases that match TRBD1. CDR1 SGHRS and CDR2 YFSETQ come from the germline V gene. The CDR3 has 14 amino acids. Trimming took 4 bases from V and 8 from J; bases not matched to a gene: 11. CDR3 residues: CASSQTGHRGGYTF. CDR3 nucleotide sequence: TGCGCCAGCAGCCAGACGGGCCACAGGGGAGGCTACACCTTC.

The V call is TRBV6-6, the J call TRBJ1-5; TRBD1 might be the D (5 bases). With 2 bases removed from V and 12 bases from J, the gap between germline ends came to 14 bases. The germline CDR1 and CDR2 sequences are MNHNY and SVGAGI (reference sequence). CDR3 size: 13 residues. CDR3 in DNA: TGTGCCAGCAGTTACGTTTCAGGGTTGTTCCAGCATTTT. The encoded protein is CASSYVSGLFQHF.

V and J are TRBV6-5 and TRBJ1-3; D gene uncertain. CDR3 length: 13 amino acids. Germline V gene sequence: CDR1 MNHEY, CDR2 SVGAGI. The germline V and J ends were trimmed by 7 bases and 4 bases, with 11 bases remaining between them. The CDR3 nucleotides are TGTGCCAGCACCCTAGGGTCCGGAAACACCATATATTTT. The encoded protein is CASTLGSGNTIYF.